These 19 T cell receptor beta chains share one sample of origin, sequenced in a study of blood T cell repertoires in COVID-19. Assay used: immunoSEQ multiplex PCR; TCRdb lists only in-frame clones, some missing. The sample comprises about 130,000 clones, around 81% of which are singletons, and under 4.5% rests with the top ten. Sample: peripheral blood. The receptors shown here come from a woman in her 50s with acute or convalescent COVID-19.

This rearrangement joins TRBV7-9 to TRBJ1-2; TRBD1 aligns across 10 bases. Germline trimming cut 4 bases from V and 7 bases from J; bases unmatched to any gene: 3. The CDR3 runs 13 residues. Germline V CDR1 and CDR2: SEHNR, FQNEAQ (reference sequence). The CDR3 is CASSSTGGFGYTF. The CDR3 DNA reads as TGTGCCAGCAGCTCGACAGGGGGCTTTGGCTACACCTTC.

CDR3 loop: CASSAAGEINEKLFF. In DNA, the CDR3 is TGCGCCAGCAGCGCCGCAGGGGAGATTAATGAAAAACTGTTTTTT. The genes are TRBV5-1 and TRBJ1-4, with D perhaps TRBD1 (6 bases). Trimming shortened V by 4 bases and J by 4 bases, and 14 bases separated the two germline ends. CDR1 and CDR2 from the germline V gene are SGHRS and YFSETQ. The length of the CDR3 is 15 residues.

The V call is TRBV5-1, the J call TRBJ2-1; 9 bases align to TRBD2. This CDR3 contains 15 residues. V lost 1 base and J lost 9; bases outside the gene matches: 8. Germline assignment: CDR1 SGHRS and CDR2 YFSETQ. The CDR3 loop is CASSLLASGTREQFF. CDR3 in DNA: TGCGCCAGCAGCTTGTTGGCTAGCGGGACGCGTGAGCAGTTCTTC.

This clone was seen at least ten times. The V and J genes are TRBV28 and TRBJ2-3, with 8 bases lining up with TRBD2. The germline CDR1 and CDR2 sequences are MDHEN and SYDVKM. V dropped 5 bases and J dropped 2; count of bases not matched to a gene: 3. The CDR3 has 14 residues. CDR3 DNA sequence: TGTGCCAGCAGTGCGGGGGGTGACACAGATACGCAGTATTTT. Amino acids: CASSAGGDTDTQYF. The full variable domain, in which reference TRBV28 and TRBJ2-3 provide the parts outside the CDR3, is DVKVTQSSRYLVKRTGEKVFLECVQDMDHENMFWYRQDPGLGLRLIYFSYDVKMKEKGDIPEGYSVSREKKERFSLILESASTNQTSMYLCASSAGGDTDTQYFGPGTRLTVL.

The CDR3 loop reads CASSLSQGTYEQYF. DNA of the CDR3: TGTGCCAGCAGCTTAAGCCAGGGGACGTACGAGCAGTACTTC. The V gene is TRBV7-9, the J gene TRBJ2-7, with D perhaps matching TRBD1 (6 bases). The CDR3 is made up of 14 amino acids. V lost 2 bases, J lost 4 bases, and 12 bases lay in between. Per germline, CDR1 SEHNR and CDR2 FQNEAQ (reference sequence).

The sample holds a few counts of this clone. The chain couples TRBV9 to TRBJ1-2; unclear D gene. The ends were cut back, 0 bases at V and 4 bases at J, with 7 bases in the middle. The CDR3 length is 13 residues. In germline, CDR1 is SGDLS, CDR2 YYNGEE. As DNA, the CDR3 is TGTGCCAGCAGCGTAGGGGGAGGCTATGGCTACACCTTC. Protein product: CASSVGGGYGYTF.

This chain joins TRBV28 and TRBJ2-5; the match to TRBD1 covers 9 bases. This CDR3 has 14 residues. Germline loops: CDR1 MDHEN, CDR2 SYDVKM. J was trimmed by 5 bases and V by 6 bases; bases with no gene match: 7. The CDR3 region is CASSPDRGGETQYF. Here the CDR3 DNA reads TGTGCCAGCAGCCCGGACAGGGGAGGGGAGACCCAGTACTTC.

The rearrangement uses TRBV28 and TRBJ1-6; 10 bases are a match to TRBD1. The J segment lost 9 bases and the V segment lost 3 bases, leaving 2 bases of the junction unmatched. Germline V gene sequence: CDR1 MDHEN, CDR2 SYDVKM. The CDR3 consists of 14 residues. This CDR3 is CASSFRDRGSPLHF. As DNA, the CDR3 is TGTGCCAGCAGTTTTCGGGACAGGGGTTCACCCCTCCACTTT.

The chain carries TRBV11-3 and TRBJ2-1; D is unresolved. The germline V gene encodes CDR1 SGHNT and CDR2 YENEEA. This CDR3 is 14 amino acids long. The V end lost 0 bases, the J end lost 7 bases, and 10 bases lay between the germline ends. CDR3 sequence: CASSLDQLRNEQFF. For the CDR3, the DNA is TGTGCCAGCAGCTTAGACCAGTTGAGGAATGAGCAGTTCTTC.

The chain recombines TRBV9 with TRBJ2-5; 14 bases are a match to TRBD2. V lost 4 bases to trimming and J lost 5 bases; unmatched junction nucleotides: 10. CDR1 is SGDLS, CDR2 YYNGEE, per germline. The CDR3 spans 17 residues. The CDR3 loop is CASSPGLAGVRRETQYF. Here the CDR3 DNA reads TGTGCCAGCAGCCCGGGACTAGCGGGAGTACGAAGGGAGACCCAGTACTTC.

This clone appeared once. The rearrangement joins TRBV20-1 to TRBJ2-2; a weak D match, TRBD2 (6 bases). This CDR3 spans 11 amino acids. CDR1 is DFQATT, CDR2 SNEGSKA, per germline (reference sequence). V lost 5 bases and J lost 7, with 8 bases in between. The CDR3: CSAWRGGELFF. The CDR3, as DNA: TGCAGTGCTTGGAGGGGCGGGGAGCTGTTTTTT.

DNA of the CDR3: TGTGCCAGTAGAACTAGCGGCTCCTACAATGAGCAGTTCTTC. Protein: CASRTSGSYNEQFF. The chain combines TRBV11-2 with TRBJ2-1; 8 bases line up with TRBD2. Germline lookup yields CDR1 SGHAT and CDR2 FQNNGV. With 9 bases clipped from V and 0 bases from J, the junction kept 4 bases outside the gene matches. The CDR3 length is 14 residues.

The chain couples TRBV21-1 to TRBJ1-5. TRBV21-1 is a pseudogene locus. The CDR3 length is 16 residues. CDR3 region: CASSKDVPGRDQPQHF. The CDR3 DNA sequence: TGTGCCAGCAGCAAAGATGTGCCGGGGAGGGATCAGCCCCAGCATTTT.

The CDR3 here is CASSQGVYGYTF. In nucleotides, the CDR3 is TGTGCCAGCAGTCAGGGGGTCTATGGCTACACCTTC. The chain links TRBV6-5 to TRBJ1-2; 7 bases match TRBD1. Germline V gives CDR1 MNHEY, CDR2 SVGAGI. After removal of 5 bases from V and 4 bases from J, the junction contained 1 base not matched to a gene. This CDR3 spans 12 amino acids.

The chain is built from TRBV7-9 and TRBJ2-7; D ambiguous. Trimming stripped 0 bases from V and 0 bases from J, with 9 bases between. CDR1 SEHNR and CDR2 FQNEAQ come from the germline V gene (reference sequence). The CDR3 is 15 residues long. The CDR3 loop reads CASSLAQSGSYEQYF. CDR3 nucleotide sequence: TGTGCCAGCAGCTTAGCGCAGTCGGGCTCCTACGAGCAGTACTTC.

The J gene is TRBJ2-1, the V gene TRBV7-9; TRBD2 agrees at 10 bases. Germline trimming cut 1 base from V and 6 bases from J; bases unmatched to any gene: 6. Germline assignment: CDR1 SEHNR and CDR2 FQNEAQ (reference sequence). The CDR3 has 16 amino acids. CDR3 in amino acids: CASSLGPSGSGNEQFF. The DNA for the CDR3 is TGTGCCAGCAGCTTAGGCCCTAGCGGGAGCGGCAATGAGCAGTTCTTC. The full variable domain, in which reference TRBV7-9 and TRBJ2-1 provide the parts outside the CDR3, is DTGVSQNPRHKITKRGQNVTFRCDPISEHNRLYWYRQTLGQGPEFLTYFQNEAQLEKSRLLSDRFSAERPKGSFSTLEIQRTEQGDSAMYLCASSLGPSGSGNEQFFGPGTRLTVL.

The V gene is TRBV30, the J gene TRBJ2-7; TRBD2 might be the D (5 bases). Germline V gene sequence: CDR1 GTSNPN, CDR2 SVGIG (reference sequence). The CDR3 has 15 residues. Trimming shortened V by 3 bases and J by 7 bases, and 22 bases separated the two germline ends. The CDR3 DNA is TGTGCCTGGAGCGCCTGGGGTAAACGGGAAAAGGAGCAGTACTTC. This sequence encodes CAWSAWGKREKEQYF.

This clone was detected only once. The V gene is TRBV15, the J gene TRBJ1-1; D is perhaps TRBD1 (6 bases). The CDR3 runs to 13 residues. With 9 bases removed from V and 0 bases from J, the gap between germline ends came to 11 bases. Germline V gene lookup returns CDR1 LNHNV and CDR2 YYDKDF (reference sequence). The CDR3 DNA follows: TGTGCCACAGCGGACAGCTTGAACACTGAAGCTTTCTTT. Amino acids: CATADSLNTEAFF.

V and J are TRBV6-5 and TRBJ2-5, with 14 positions matching TRBD2. V dropped 11 bases and J dropped 5; count of bases not matched to a gene: 10. This CDR3 region has 15 residues. The germline V gene has CDR1 MNHEY and CDR2 SVGAGI. This CDR3 is CAGSTGTSGSETQYF. The CDR3, as DNA: TGTGCCGGAAGCACCGGGACTAGCGGGAGCGAGACCCAGTACTTC.